A single T cell receptor beta chain is shown here with its context. Its antigen remains undetermined. No quality values exist for individual bases; no much larger clone is one base distant. TCRbeta CDR3 regions were amplified from genomic DNA by means of the immunoSEQ Assay, a bias-controlled multiplex PCR. The authors processed their data as follows. The number of nucleated cells in each sample was estimated by amplification of reference gene primers within the assay. To quantify the absolute abundance of each unique TCRbeta CDR3 rearrangement, sequence reads were collapsed and filtered. Productive Simpson clonality was computed per sample as the square root of Simpson's diversity index over productive rearrangements. Not all clones reach the TCRdb copy of this immuneACCESS table, which keeps in-frame sequences only. Checked studies attribute under half of the gap to unresolved V genes and leave the rest unexplained. That table supplies the V and J calls and clone size; D and trimming were determined from the DNA. The sample records approximately 230,000 clones, about 79% of which are singletons. In total, the top ten clones hold roughly 10% of the sample.

This entry comes from a study of blood T cell repertoires in COVID-19 (dated by TCRdb to about 2020). With regard to the full study: Collaborator samples came from the United States, Italy and Spain and covered acute and convalescent phases of COVID-19. Deeply sampled blood TCRbeta repertoires from subjects exposed to, actively infected with, or recovered from COVID-19 were included in the dataset. A freely available public database, intended as a resource for researchers studying the immune response to SARS-CoV-2, is where the repertoires were released. HLA class I and class II types, where available, came from metadata supplied by the sample provider rather than from assay-based typing. Samples came from the ongoing ImmuneRACE study (first 160 participants) plus 1,254 subjects from 6 global collaborators. The material from the prospective study consisted of cDNA or gDNA derived from T cells, B-cell-depleted T cells, or PBMCs. Nearly every sample came with metadata listing a de-identified subject ID, COVID-19 status, age in years and sex.

Collaborating institutions collected whole blood in K2EDTA tubes following their own protocols. Collaborator samples were shipped for TCRbeta analysis as frozen whole blood, isolated PBMCs, or DNA extracted from either sample type. The study at large found these results: The amount of clinical and demographic metadata varied by source and participant and was provided uncurated.

The cysteine opens and the phenylalanine closes a CDR3 of 15 amino acids. Only the CDR3 part of the read is kept: 45 bases, read in frame from the first base. Trimming costs V 2 bases and J 5 bases, and their ends lie 16 bases apart. CDR1 SGHRS and CDR2 YFSETQ were looked up in the germline V gene. This chain is built from TRBV5-1 and TRBJ1-1; the D gene lacks a confident call. This clonotype originated in a man older than 75 with acute or convalescent COVID-19. Sequencing used peripheral blood. The bases read TGCGCCAGCAGCTTTTCCGGGAGCCGGTCTACTGAAGCTTTCTTT. Its protein reads: CASSFSGSRSTEAFF.